The present entry profiles one T cell receptor beta chain with its context. Its antigen is not known. The record originates from a study of OX40 agonist ivuxolimab in advanced cancers. As for the study in general: Eligibility admitted prior anti-PD-1, anti-PD-L1 or anti-CTLA-4 therapy; approximately 40% had some. The study, taken as a whole, reports: People who partly responded at 0.1-3.0 mg/kg had some of the least clonal expansion seen. Circulating CD4+ and CD8+ T cells showed clonal expansion by week 6 at 0.1 to 3.0 mg/kg.

Assay used: immunoSEQ multiplex PCR; TCRdb lists only in-frame clones, some missing. Seen here are 90,000 or so clones, about 83% observed once, and the top ten hold around 1.5%. This material consisted of CD4+ or CD8+ T cells sorted from blood, taken in a trial of the OX40 agonist ivuxolimab. The receptor comes from an adult with an advanced solid tumor such as melanoma, head and neck, liver or kidney cancer.

CDR3 in DNA: TGTGCCAGCAGCCCCGACAGGGGGCGGGAGACCCAGTACTTC. This sequence encodes CASSPDRGRETQYF. This chain connects TRBV11-2 to TRBJ2-5; 10 bases match TRBD1. The V gene's germline CDR1 is SGHAT and CDR2 FQNNGV. V shed 5 bases, J shed 5 bases, and the junction held 5 bases outside the gene matches. The CDR3 runs 14 residues.